The clone carrying this T cell receptor beta chain was seen only a few times. The CDR3 does not close with the conserved phenylalanine or tryptophan, likely indicating a read error. The CDR3 is made up of 13 amino acids. Trimming cost V 2 bases and J 4 bases, with 8 bases left between them. Per the germline V gene, CDR1 is MDHEN and CDR2 is SYDVKM. The entry originates in a study of T cells in Graves' hyperthyroidism and ophthalmopathy. From RNA transcripts, TCR beta CDR3 regions were amplified. The TCR CDR3 was amplified in a first-round RT-PCR using the HTBI primer set. Each CDR3 protein is one row after TCRdb ran MiXCR on the multiplex PCR reads. This sample has about 420,000 distinct CDR3 sequences, with roughly 13% found just once.

The clonotype was recovered from a woman aged 18-30 years with Graves' hyperthyroidism. The source material was blood. The rearrangement uses TRBV28 and TRBJ1-2; the D gene is possibly TRBD1 (6 bases). CDR3 in amino acids: CASSLAGAYGYTI. CDR3 nucleotides: TGTGCCAGCAGTTTAGCAGGGGCCTATGGCTACACCATC.